One sample yielded the 11 T cell receptor beta chains listed below, sequenced in a study of T cell repertoires in cytomegalovirus infection. MiXCR, run by TCRdb on the reads, gives a single entry per CDR3 protein. The sample has 150,000 to 200,000 distinct CDR3 sequences, 14% seen once; the top ten hold approximately 30%. Source material: PBMCs. These receptors all stem from a human donor in good health (CMV status not recorded). Some clones in this sample may be carry-over from other donors' samples.

This clonotype was observed a handful of times. An end of the junction does not agree with germline; a read error may underlie this. The J gene is TRBJ2-2, the V gene TRBV19, with D unresolved. The V gene's germline CDR1 is LNHDA and CDR2 SQIVND (reference sequence). The CDR3 length is 15 residues. The CDR3 DNA sequence: TGTGCCAGTAGTCTAGAGCCTTCGAACACCGGGGAGCTGTTTTTT. As protein: CASSLEPSNTGELFF.

This clonotype has only a few counts. V and J are TRBV9 and TRBJ1-2, with no clear D. This CDR3 is 11 amino acids long. The germline V and J ends were trimmed by 4 bases and 8 bases, with 9 bases remaining between them. CDR1 is SGDLS, CDR2 YYNGEE, per germline. In DNA, the CDR3 is TGTGCCAGCAGCAACACAGCGGGCTACACCTTC. Its translation is CASSNTAGYTF.

There are many counts of this clonotype. This chain connects TRBV7-2 to TRBJ1-5; D is undetermined. V lost 1 base, J lost 2 bases, and 6 bases lay in between. CDR1 and CDR2 (germline): SGHTA, FQGNSA. CDR3 size: 14 residues. CDR3 amino acids: CASSLVGRNQPQHF. CDR3 in DNA: TGTGCCAGCAGCTTAGTGGGTCGCAATCAGCCCCAGCATTTT.

This clonotype was picked up a small number of times. This sequence joins TRBV25-1 and TRBJ2-5; the D gene is possibly TRBD2 (5 bases). The CDR3 totals 14 residues. The V and J ends lost 2 bases and 8 bases respectively, with 15 bases between them. Germline V lookup: CDR1 MGHDK, CDR2 SYGVNS. In DNA, the CDR3 is TGTGCCAGCAGTGAAGCCGGGGATAAGAGAACCCAGTACTTC. Translating it yields CASSEAGDKRTQYF.

This clonotype has only a few counts. CDR3 nucleotide sequence: TGTGCCAGCAGTTACTCCCTAGCAAGCACAGATACGCAGTATTTT. Its translation is CASSYSLASTDTQYF. The V and J genes are TRBV6-5 and TRBJ2-3, with D perhaps TRBD2 (5 bases). Trimming pared 0 bases from V and 0 bases from J, leaving 7 bases between. CDR1 and CDR2 (germline): MNHEY, SVGAGI. The CDR3 loop spans 15 amino acids.

The chain carries TRBV7-9 and TRBJ1-2; D may be TRBD1 (6 bases). Germline V gene sequence: CDR1 SEHNR, CDR2 FQNEAQ (reference sequence). V lost 5 bases, J lost 6 bases, and 19 bases lay in between. This CDR3 region has 15 residues. CDR3 protein: CASSPRTDRTHGYTF. Written as DNA, the CDR3 is TGTGCCAGCAGCCCGCGGACAGACCGTACCCATGGCTACACCTTC.

The chain links TRBV9 to TRBJ2-1; 9 bases are a match to TRBD2. The trim removed 2 bases at V and 6 bases at J, leaving 3 bases unmatched. The V gene's germline CDR1 is SGDLS and CDR2 YYNGEE. The CDR3 is 14 residues long. DNA for the CDR3: TGTGCCAGCAGCGTTAGCGGGAGAGCCAATGAGCAGTTCTTC. Protein: CASSVSGRANEQFF.

V is TRBV6-5 and J is TRBJ1-1; perhaps TRBD1 as D (5 bases). The CDR3 is 13 amino acids. Germline V gene sequence: CDR1 MNHEY, CDR2 SVGAGI. V dropped 4 bases and J dropped 3 bases, with 9 bases sitting between them. Here the CDR3 DNA reads TGTGCCAGCAGTTCGGGGCTCGACACTGAAGCTTTCTTT. Protein sequence: CASSSGLDTEAFF.

This clonotype was recorded at least ten times. V usage is TRBV12-3 or TRBV12-4 and J usage is TRBJ2-1; TRBD1 agrees at 7 bases. The CDR3 extends over 15 amino acids. The V and J ends lost 10 bases and 5 bases, in that order; junction bases with no gene match: 14. The CDR3 DNA reads TGTGCCAACTCAATTGGGACAGTAAGAAACAATGAGCAGTTCTTC. As protein: CANSIGTVRNNEQFF.

Details on this clonotype: A clone one base away is much larger, so this may be a read error. This chain connects TRBV11-2 to TRBJ2-2, with D maybe TRBD2 (6 bases). The length of the CDR3 is 15 residues. The V gene's germline CDR1 is SGHAT and CDR2 FQNNGV. CDR3 in amino acids: CASSSSGANSGGLFF. The DNA of the CDR3 is TGTGCCAGCAGCTCCTCCGGGGCCAATTCCGGGGGGCTGTTTTTT.

This clonotype has at least ten counts. The chain joins TRBV7-2 to TRBJ1-5; 7 bases map to TRBD1. Germline V gene sequence: CDR1 SGHTA, CDR2 FQGNSA. Trimming at V came to 5 bases and at J to 1 base, leaving 8 bases not matched to a gene. The CDR3 length is 16 residues. CDR3 bases: TGTGCCAGCAGCCCAACCCCGACAGGGAGCAATCAGCCCCAGCATTTT. Amino acid sequence: CASSPTPTGSNQPQHF.